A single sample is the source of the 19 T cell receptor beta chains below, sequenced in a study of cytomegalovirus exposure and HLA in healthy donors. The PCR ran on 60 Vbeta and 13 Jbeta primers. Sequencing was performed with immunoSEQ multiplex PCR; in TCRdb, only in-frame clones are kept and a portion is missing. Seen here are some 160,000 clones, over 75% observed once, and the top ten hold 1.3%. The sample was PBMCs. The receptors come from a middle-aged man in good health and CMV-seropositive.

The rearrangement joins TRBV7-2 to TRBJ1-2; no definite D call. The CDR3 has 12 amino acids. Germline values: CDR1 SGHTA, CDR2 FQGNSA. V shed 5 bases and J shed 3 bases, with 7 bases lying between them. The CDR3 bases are TGTGCCAGCAGCCTCAGTTACTATGGCTACACCTTC. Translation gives CASSLSYYGYTF.

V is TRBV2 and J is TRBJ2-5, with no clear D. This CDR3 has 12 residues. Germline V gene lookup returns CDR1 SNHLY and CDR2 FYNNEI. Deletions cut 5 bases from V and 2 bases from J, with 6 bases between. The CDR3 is CASSPQQETQYF. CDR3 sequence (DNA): TGTGCCAGCAGTCCACAACAAGAGACCCAGTACTTC.

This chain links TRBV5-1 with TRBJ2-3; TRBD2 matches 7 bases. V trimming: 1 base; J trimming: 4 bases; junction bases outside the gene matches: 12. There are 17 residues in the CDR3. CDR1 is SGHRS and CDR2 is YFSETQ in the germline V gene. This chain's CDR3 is CASSLLPLASGADTQYF. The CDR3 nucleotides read TGCGCCAGCAGCTTGCTCCCACTAGCCAGCGGGGCAGATACGCAGTATTTT.

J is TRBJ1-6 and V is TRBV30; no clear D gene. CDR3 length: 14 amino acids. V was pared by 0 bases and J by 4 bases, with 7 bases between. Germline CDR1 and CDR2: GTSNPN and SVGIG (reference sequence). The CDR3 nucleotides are TGTGCCTGGAGTGTCCCTCAGTATAATTCACCCCTCCACTTT. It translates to CAWSVPQYNSPLHF.

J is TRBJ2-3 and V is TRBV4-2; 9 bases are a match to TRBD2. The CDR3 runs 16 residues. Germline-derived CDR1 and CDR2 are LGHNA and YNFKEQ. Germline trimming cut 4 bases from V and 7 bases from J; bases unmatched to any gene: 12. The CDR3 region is CASSPLARGGLHTQYF. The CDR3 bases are TGTGCCAGCAGCCCCCTCGCGCGGGGGGGCCTACATACGCAGTATTTT.

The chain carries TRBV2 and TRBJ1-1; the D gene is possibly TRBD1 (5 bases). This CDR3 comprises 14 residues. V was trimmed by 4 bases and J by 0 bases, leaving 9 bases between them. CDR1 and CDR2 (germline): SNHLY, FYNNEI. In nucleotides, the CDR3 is TGTGCCAGCAGTGCAAGGGGCATGAACACTGAAGCTTTCTTT. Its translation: CASSARGMNTEAFF.

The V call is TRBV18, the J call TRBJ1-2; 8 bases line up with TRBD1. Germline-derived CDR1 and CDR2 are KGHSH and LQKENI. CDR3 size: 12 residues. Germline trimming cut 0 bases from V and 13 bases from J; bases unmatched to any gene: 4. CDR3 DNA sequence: TGTGCCAGCTCACCACCGGACAGGGTAGGCACCTTC. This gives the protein CASSPPDRVGTF.

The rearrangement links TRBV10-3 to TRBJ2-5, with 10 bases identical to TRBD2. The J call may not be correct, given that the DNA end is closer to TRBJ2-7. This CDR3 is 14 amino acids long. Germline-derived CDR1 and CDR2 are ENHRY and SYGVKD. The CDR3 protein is CAISELAGVGEQYF. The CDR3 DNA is TGTGCCATCAGTGAGCTAGCGGGAGTGGGCGAGCAGTACTTC.

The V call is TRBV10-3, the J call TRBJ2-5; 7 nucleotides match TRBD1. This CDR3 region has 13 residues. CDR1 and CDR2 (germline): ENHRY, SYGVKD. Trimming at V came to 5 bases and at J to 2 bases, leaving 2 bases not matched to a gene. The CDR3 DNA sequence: TGTGCCATCAGTCCGGGACAGCAAGAGACCCAGTACTTC. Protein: CAISPGQQETQYF.

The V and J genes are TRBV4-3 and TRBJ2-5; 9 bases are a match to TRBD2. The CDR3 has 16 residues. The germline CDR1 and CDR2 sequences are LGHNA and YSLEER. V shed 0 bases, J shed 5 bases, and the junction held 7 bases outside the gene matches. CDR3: CASSQDLAGGPETQYF. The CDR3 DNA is TGCGCCAGCAGCCAAGATCTTGCGGGAGGGCCGGAGACCCAGTACTTC.

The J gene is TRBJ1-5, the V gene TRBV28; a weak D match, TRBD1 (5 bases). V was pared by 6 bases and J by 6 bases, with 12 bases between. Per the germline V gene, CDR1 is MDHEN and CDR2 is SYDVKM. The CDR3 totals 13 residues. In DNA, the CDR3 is TGTGCCAGCAGGGTCTCAGGGATTCAGCCCCAGCATTTT. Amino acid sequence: CASRVSGIQPQHF.

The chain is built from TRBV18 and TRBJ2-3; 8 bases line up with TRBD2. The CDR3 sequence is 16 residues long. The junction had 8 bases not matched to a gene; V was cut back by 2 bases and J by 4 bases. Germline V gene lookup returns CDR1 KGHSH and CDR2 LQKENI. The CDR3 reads CASSPASGSRPDTQYF. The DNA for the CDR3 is TGTGCCAGCTCACCAGCCAGCGGGAGTCGCCCAGATACGCAGTATTTT. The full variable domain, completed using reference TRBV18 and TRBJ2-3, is NAGVMQNPRHLVRRRGQEARLRCSPMKGHSHVYWYRQLPEEGLKFMVYLQKENIIDESGMPKERFSAEFPKEGPSILRIQQVVRGDSAAYFCASSPASGSRPDTQYFGPGTRLTVL.

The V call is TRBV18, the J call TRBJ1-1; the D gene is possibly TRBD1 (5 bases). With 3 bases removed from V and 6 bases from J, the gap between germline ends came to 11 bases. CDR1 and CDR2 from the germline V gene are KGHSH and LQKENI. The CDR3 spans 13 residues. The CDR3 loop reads CASSPGQGAEAFF. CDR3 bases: TGTGCCAGCTCACCGGGGCAGGGCGCTGAAGCTTTCTTT. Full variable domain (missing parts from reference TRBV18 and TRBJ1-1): NAGVMQNPRHLVRRRGQEARLRCSPMKGHSHVYWYRQLPEEGLKFMVYLQKENIIDESGMPKERFSAEFPKEGPSILRIQQVVRGDSAAYFCASSPGQGAEAFFGQGTRLTVV.

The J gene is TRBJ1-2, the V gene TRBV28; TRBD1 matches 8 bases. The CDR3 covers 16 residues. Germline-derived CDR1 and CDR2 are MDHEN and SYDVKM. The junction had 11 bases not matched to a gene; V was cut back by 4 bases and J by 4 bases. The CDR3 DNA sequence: TGTGCCAGCAGTTCTCACCCAGGGGGCGCAGCCTATGGCTACACCTTC. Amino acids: CASSSHPGGAAYGYTF.

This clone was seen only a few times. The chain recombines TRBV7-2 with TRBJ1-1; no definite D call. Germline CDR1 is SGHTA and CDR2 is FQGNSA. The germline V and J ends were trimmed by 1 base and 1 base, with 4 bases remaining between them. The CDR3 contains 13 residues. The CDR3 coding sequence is TGTGCCAGCAGCTTAGACACGAACACTGAAGCTTTCTTT. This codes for CASSLDTNTEAFF.

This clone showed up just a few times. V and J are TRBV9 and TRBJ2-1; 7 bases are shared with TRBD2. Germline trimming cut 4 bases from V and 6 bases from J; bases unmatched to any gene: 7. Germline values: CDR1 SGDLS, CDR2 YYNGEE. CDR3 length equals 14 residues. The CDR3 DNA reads TGTGCCAGCAGCTCCCTACCGGGGGGCAATGAGCAGTTCTTC. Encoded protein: CASSSLPGGNEQFF.

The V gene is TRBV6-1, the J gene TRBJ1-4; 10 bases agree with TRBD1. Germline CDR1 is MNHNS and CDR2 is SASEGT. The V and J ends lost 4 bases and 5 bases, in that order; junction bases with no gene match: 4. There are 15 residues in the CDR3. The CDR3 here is CASSAWTGGNEKLFF. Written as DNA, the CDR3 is TGTGCCAGCAGTGCCTGGACAGGGGGAAATGAAAAACTGTTTTTT.

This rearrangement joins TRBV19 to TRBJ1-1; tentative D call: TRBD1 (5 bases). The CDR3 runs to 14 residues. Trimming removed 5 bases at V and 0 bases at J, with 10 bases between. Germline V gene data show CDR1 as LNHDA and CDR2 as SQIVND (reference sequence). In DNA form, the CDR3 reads TGTGCCAGTAGTTTCGGGGGGGTGAACACTGAAGCTTTCTTT. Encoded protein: CASSFGGVNTEAFF.

The CDR3 DNA follows: TGTGCCAGCAGCCAACCCCTCCCGCAGGGGTTGGAGCCCCAGCATTTT. It yields the protein CASSQPLPQGLEPQHF. This rearrangement joins TRBV14 to TRBJ1-5; D is perhaps TRBD1 (6 bases). The V gene lost 2 bases and the J gene lost 8 bases, with 19 bases spanning the gap. The CDR3 is made up of 16 amino acids. CDR1 and CDR2 from the germline V gene are SGHDN and FVKESK.